This is a list of T cell receptor beta chains from one sample in a study of identical twins. TCRdb fed the 5' RACE reads into MiXCR, producing one record per CDR3 protein. The sample has about 220,000 distinct CDR3 sequences; 7.5% are singletons. In addition, the sample was reused for a study of yellow fever vaccine responses in identical twins.

Sequenced input: memory (CD45RO+) T cells sorted from blood. These receptors were obtained from a woman aged 18-35 years in good health. Each CDR3 is given with its conserved first and last residue. Fields, in order: D gene, V gene, J gene, clone size, CDR3 protein, CDR3 DNA. A D gene is named only where the DNA matches it firmly. A row's size may be missing; if present it is once, few, many or a size class.

TRBD1	TRBV7-2	TRBJ1-6	many	CASSLLLGTGASPLHF	TGTGCCAGCAGCTTATTACTCGGGACAGGGGCCTCACCCCTCCACTTT
TRBD2	TRBV7-2	TRBJ2-1	few	CASSDGTSGSGDNEQFF	TGTGCCAGCAGCGACGGGACTAGCGGGAGTGGGGACAATGAGCAGTTCTTC
NA	TRBV29-1	TRBJ2-5	many	CSVVAGRRETQYF	TGCAGCGTTGTTGCGGGAAGGCGAGAGACCCAGTACTTC
NA	TRBV9	TRBJ2-1	many	CASSVGSYNEQFF	TGTGCCAGCAGCGTAGGCAGCTACAATGAGCAGTTCTTC
TRBD2	TRBV7-2	TRBJ2-1	few	CAGGGASPSYSEQFF	TGTGCCGGCGGGGGGGCGTCTCCCTCCTACAGTGAGCAGTTCTTC
NA	TRBV5-1	TRBJ2-3	many	CASSSLLSTDTQYF	TGCGCCAGCAGCTCTTTACTCAGCACAGATACGCAGTATTTT
TRBD2	TRBV20-1	TRBJ2-5	NA	CSARIGGGQETQYF	TGCAGTGCTAGAATTGGCGGGGGGCAAGAGACCCAGTACTTC
TRBD2	TRBV20-1	TRBJ2-1	few	CSAGTSRNEQFF	TGCAGTGCCGGGACTAGTCGCAATGAGCAGTTCTTC
NA	TRBV3-1	TRBJ2-2	few	CASSHGAGELFF	TGTGCCAGCAGCCACGGGGCCGGGGAGCTGTTTTTT
TRBD2	TRBV25-1	TRBJ2-3	NA	CASSEWGGRATDTQYF	TGTGCCAGCAGTGAATGGGGCGGGAGGGCCACAGATACGCAGTATTTT
NA	TRBV5-6	TRBJ2-5	many	CASSLVRSGAQDF	TGTGCCAGCAGCTTGGTTCGTTCGGGGGCTCAGGACTTC
NA	TRBV2	TRBJ2-7	few	CASSGIGGYEQYF	TGTGCCAGCAGTGGAATAGGGGGCTACGAGCAGTACTTC
NA	TRBV6-1	TRBJ2-7	few	CASRPKPDSPYEQYF	TGTGCCAGCAGGCCTAAACCTGACAGCCCCTACGAGCAGTACTTC
TRBD2	TRBV11-2	TRBJ2-1	NA	CASSLDSGRHNEQFF	TGTGCCAGCAGCTTAGATAGCGGGAGACACAATGAGCAGTTCTTC
TRBD2	TRBV20-1	TRBJ2-2	NA	CSAVPTSGRFGELFF	TGCAGTGCGGTCCCTACTAGCGGGAGGTTCGGGGAGCTGTTTTTT
NA	TRBV15	TRBJ2-2	NA	CATSRGGGTGELFF	TGTGCCACCAGCAGAGGAGGAGGCACCGGGGAGCTGTTTTTT
TRBD1	TRBV5-1	TRBJ2-1	many	CASSQTGGSYNEQFF	TGCGCCAGCAGTCAAACAGGGGGCTCCTACAATGAGCAGTTCTTC
NA	TRBV14	TRBJ2-5	few	CASSPGSGTQYF	TGTGCCAGCAGTCCAGGGTCGGGGACCCAGTACTTC
TRBD1	TRBV2	TRBJ2-7	NA	CASADRGPYEQYF	TGTGCCAGCGCGGACAGGGGGCCCTACGAGCAGTACTTC
NA	TRBV7-3	TRBJ2-3	few	CASSQQGGRTDTQYF	TGTGCCAGCAGCCAACAAGGGGGACGCACAGATACGCAGTATTTT
NA	TRBV10-3	TRBJ2-1	many	CAIGSSQTPYNEQFF	TGTGCCATCGGGAGTAGCCAAACGCCCTACAATGAGCAGTTCTTC
NA	TRBV7-9	TRBJ2-7	many	CASSFSGRRREQYF	TGTGCCAGCAGCTTTTCGGGGAGAAGACGCGAGCAGTACTTC
TRBD2	TRBV20-1	TRBJ2-1	NA	CSARRDAGTRDEQFF	TGCAGTGCAAGACGGGACGCCGGGACTAGAGATGAGCAGTTCTTC
NA	TRBV6-1	TRBJ1-1	few	CASRRSGENTEAFF	TGTGCCAGCAGACGTTCGGGGGAAAACACTGAAGCTTTCTTT
NA	TRBV9	TRBJ2-2	NA	CASSATGTFTGELFF	TGTGCCAGCAGCGCGACCGGGACCTTCACCGGGGAGCTGTTTTTT
NA	TRBV7-6	TRBJ2-5	few	CASSSRTAGKEETQYF	TGTGCCAGCAGCTCGAGGACAGCCGGGAAGGAAGAGACCCAGTACTTC
TRBD2	TRBV4-2	TRBJ2-4	NA	CASSPEQVTFAAGGPWGTNIQYF	TGTGCCAGCAGCCCCGAACAAGTCACCTTTGCCGCGGGAGGGCCATGGGGGACAAACATTCAGTACTTC
TRBD1	TRBV2	TRBJ2-7	many	CASIYDRGGYEQYF	TGTGCCAGCATTTATGACAGGGGTGGGTACGAGCAGTACTTC
TRBD2	TRBV24-1	TRBJ2-1	many	CATSDVSGRTYNEQFF	TGTGCCACCAGTGATGTTAGCGGGAGAACCTACAATGAGCAGTTCTTC
NA	TRBV12-3/TRBV12-4	TRBJ1-1	many	CASSLRVGYTEAFF	TGTGCCAGCAGTTTAAGGGTAGGGTACACTGAAGCTTTCTTT
NA	TRBV12-3/TRBV12-4	TRBJ1-2	many	CASSFGRINYGYTF	TGTGCCAGCAGTTTTGGAAGGATAAACTATGGCTACACCTTC
NA	TRBV3-1	TRBJ2-3	few	CASSQEWWVPGEGTDTQYF	TGTGCCAGCAGCCAAGAGTGGTGGGTTCCGGGCGAGGGCACAGATACGCAGTATTTT
TRBD1	TRBV18	TRBJ2-7	once	CASSQGWTGITYEQYF	TGTGCCAGCTCACAAGGCTGGACAGGAATAACCTACGAGCAGTACTTC
TRBD1	TRBV5-5	TRBJ1-1	many	CASSLGQAQYYEAFF	TGTGCCAGCAGCCTCGGACAGGCACAGTACTATGAAGCTTTCTTT
TRBD1	TRBV7-2	TRBJ1-1	NA	CASSAKAGTGVTEAFF	TGTGCCAGCAGCGCTAAAGCCGGGACAGGGGTCACTGAAGCTTTCTTT
NA	TRBV29-1	TRBJ2-1	many	CSVEAQYNEQFF	TGCAGCGTTGAGGCGCAGTACAATGAGCAGTTCTTC
NA	TRBV15	TRBJ2-7	many	CATSRAPESYEQYF	TGTGCCACCAGCAGAGCTCCAGAAAGCTACGAGCAGTACTTC
NA	TRBV20-1	TRBJ2-3	many	CSARDFREQGGTDTQYF	TGCAGTGCTAGAGATTTTAGAGAACAGGGCGGGACAGATACGCAGTATTTT
NA	TRBV7-2	TRBJ2-1	many	CASSWNRNGEQFF	TGTGCCAGCAGCTGGAACAGGAACGGTGAGCAGTTCTTC
TRBD2	TRBV29-1	TRBJ2-2	many	CSVSGGRGNTGELFF	TGCAGCGTTTCGGGAGGAAGGGGTAACACCGGGGAGCTGTTTTTT
NA	TRBV7-2	TRBJ2-7	many	CASSLTQGYHEQYF	TGTGCCAGCAGCTTAACCCAGGGGTACCACGAGCAGTACTTC
TRBD2	TRBV5-1	TRBJ2-7	NA	CASSGGTTYNYEQYF	TGCGCCAGCAGCGGTGGGACTACCTACAATTACGAGCAGTACTTC
NA	TRBV12-3/TRBV12-4	TRBJ2-7	many	CASSLKSTYEQYF	TGTGCCAGCAGTTTAAAGTCCACCTACGAGCAGTACTTC
TRBD1	TRBV7-2	TRBJ2-7	many	CASSRTGASYEQYF	TGTGCCAGCAGCAGGACAGGGGCATCCTACGAGCAGTACTTC
TRBD1	TRBV28	TRBJ1-4	NA	CASSFRDRRDKLFF	TGTGCCAGCAGTTTCCGGGACAGGCGGGACAAACTGTTTTTT
TRBD2	TRBV3-1	TRBJ2-7	many	CASSPRRLAGTYEQYF	TGTGCCAGCAGCCCCCGGAGACTAGCGGGAACCTACGAGCAGTACTTC
TRBD1	TRBV5-1	TRBJ2-7	few	CASSLGTRQGMYEQYF	TGCGCCAGCAGCTTGGGGACGAGACAGGGTATGTACGAGCAGTACTTC
TRBD2	TRBV5-8	TRBJ2-3	NA	CASSLASGGIDTQYF	TGTGCCAGCAGCTTGGCTAGCGGGGGAATAGATACGCAGTATTTT
NA	TRBV12-3/TRBV12-4	TRBJ1-1	many	CASSFGRNTEAFF	TGTGCCAGCAGTTTTGGCAGGAACACTGAAGCTTTCTTT
TRBD2	TRBV10-3	TRBJ2-1	few	CAISEGSSGGAGF	TGTGCCATCAGTGAGGGGTCCAGCGGGGGGGCCGGATTC
NA	TRBV10-3	TRBJ1-1	many	CAISPDSPGEAFF	TGTGCCATCAGCCCTGACTCTCCAGGGGAAGCTTTCTTT
NA	TRBV5-1	TRBJ2-7	few	CASSPLSATYEQYF	TGCGCCAGCAGCCCCCTTTCTGCAACCTACGAGCAGTACTTC
NA	TRBV15	TRBJ2-2	many	CATSRDRDAGELFF	TGTGCCACCAGCAGAGACAGGGACGCCGGGGAGCTGTTTTTT
TRBD1	TRBV6-2/TRBV6-3	TRBJ2-1	NA	CASSKAPGTAQQFF	TGTGCCAGCAGTAAGGCCCCCGGGACAGCACAGCAGTTCTTC
NA	TRBV30	TRBJ1-1	NA	CAWNQIGLAANTEAFF	TGTGCCTGGAACCAGATTGGATTGGCGGCCAACACTGAAGCTTTCTTT
NA	TRBV12-3/TRBV12-4	TRBJ1-2	NA	CASSTRGIPGYTF	TGTGCCAGCAGTACAAGGGGTATTCCTGGCTACACCTTC
NA	TRBV20-1	TRBJ1-5	many	CSAREREIGNQPQHF	TGCAGTGCTAGGGAACGGGAGATCGGCAATCAGCCCCAGCATTTT
TRBD2	TRBV12-5	TRBJ2-1	NA	CASGASGSDNEQFF	TGTGCTAGTGGGGCTAGCGGGAGCGACAATGAGCAGTTCTTC
TRBD1	TRBV7-8	TRBJ2-2	many	CASSPQGERTGELFF	TGTGCCAGCAGCCCACAGGGGGAGAGAACCGGGGAGCTGTTTTTT
NA	TRBV7-3	TRBJ1-1	many	CASSLNYNLDRTEAFF	TGTGCCAGCAGCTTAAACTACAACTTAGACCGCACTGAAGCTTTCTTT